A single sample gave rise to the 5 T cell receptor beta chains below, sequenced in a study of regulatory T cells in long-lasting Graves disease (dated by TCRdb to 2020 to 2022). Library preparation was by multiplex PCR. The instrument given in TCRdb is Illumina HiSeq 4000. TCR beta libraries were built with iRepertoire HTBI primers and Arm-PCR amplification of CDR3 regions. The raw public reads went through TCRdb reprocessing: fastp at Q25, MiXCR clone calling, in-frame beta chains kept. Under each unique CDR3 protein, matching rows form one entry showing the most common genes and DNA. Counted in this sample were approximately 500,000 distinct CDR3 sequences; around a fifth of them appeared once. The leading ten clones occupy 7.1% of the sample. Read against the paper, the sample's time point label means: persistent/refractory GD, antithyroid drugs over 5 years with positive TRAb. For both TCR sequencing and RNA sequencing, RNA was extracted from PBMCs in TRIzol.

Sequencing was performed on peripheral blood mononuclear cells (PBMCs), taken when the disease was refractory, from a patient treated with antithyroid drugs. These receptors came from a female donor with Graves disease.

CDR3 region: CASSLWTGGSPLHF. The CDR3 DNA reads TGTGCCAGCAGCCTTTGGACGGGTGGTTCACCCCTCCACTTT. The chain recombines TRBV27 with TRBJ1-6; unclear D gene. CDR3 length: 14 amino acids. The germline V and J ends were trimmed by 6 bases and 9 bases, with 15 bases remaining between them. Germline V CDR1 and CDR2: MNHEY, SMNVEV (reference sequence).

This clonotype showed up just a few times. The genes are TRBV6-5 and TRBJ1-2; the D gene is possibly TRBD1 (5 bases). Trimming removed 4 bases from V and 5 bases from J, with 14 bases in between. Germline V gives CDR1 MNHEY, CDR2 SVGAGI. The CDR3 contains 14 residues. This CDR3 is CASSSPMTAYGYTF. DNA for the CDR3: TGTGCCAGCAGTTCCCCGATGACAGCGTATGGCTACACCTTC.

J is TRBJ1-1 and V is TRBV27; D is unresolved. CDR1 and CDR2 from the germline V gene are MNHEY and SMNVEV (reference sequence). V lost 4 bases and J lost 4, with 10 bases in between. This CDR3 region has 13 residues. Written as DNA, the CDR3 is TGTGCCAGCAGTTCTTGGGTCAGCACTGAAGCTTTCTTT. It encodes CASSSWVSTEAFF.

CDR3 sequence (DNA): TGTGCCAGTAGGCTACGAGCTAGCGGGACAGGGCTACACTTAGCGGCTTTCTTT. Translated, it gives CASRLRASGTGLHLAAFF. The chain employs TRBV19 and TRBJ1-1; TRBD1 matches at 9 bases. CDR3 size: 18 residues. Germline loops: CDR1 LNHDA, CDR2 SQIVND (reference sequence). Unmatched junction bases numbered 25, after V lost 6 bases and J lost 11 bases.

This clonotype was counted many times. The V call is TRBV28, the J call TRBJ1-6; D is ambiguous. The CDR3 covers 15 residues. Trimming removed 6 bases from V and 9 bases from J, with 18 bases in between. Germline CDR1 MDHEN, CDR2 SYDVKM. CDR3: CASSQQSVGVSPLHF. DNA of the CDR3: TGTGCCAGCAGCCAACAAAGTGTCGGGGTTTCACCCCTCCACTTT. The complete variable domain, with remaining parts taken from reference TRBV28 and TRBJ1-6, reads DVKVTQSSRYLVKRTGEKVFLECVQDMDHENMFWYRQDPGLGLRLIYFSYDVKMKEKGDIPEGYSVSREKKERFSLILESASTNQTSMYLCASSQQSVGVSPLHFGNGTRLTVT.